This T cell receptor beta chain was retrieved from a study of cytomegalovirus exposure and HLA in healthy donors. Whole-study findings and limits: In a later analysis, compared with equally common non-associated chains, HLA-associated beta chains were more expanded. Trimming of TCR beta V- and J-genes showed a link, identified in a later analysis, to a missense DCLRE1C variant.

As for this clone: Its antigen is unidentified.

A multiplex PCR was run with 60 Vbeta primers and 13 Jbeta primers. Assay used: immunoSEQ multiplex PCR; TCRdb lists only in-frame clones, some missing. The sample shows roughly 70,000 clones, and 2.5% to 3% sits with its ten largest clones. Sequencing input: PBMCs. The receptor's source is a man aged 35 to 55 in good health and CMV-seronegative.

The CDR3 bases are TGTGCCAGTAGTATATACTCGAGCTCCTACAATGAGCAGTTCTTC. Its translation: CASSIYSSSYNEQFF. The chain is built from TRBV19 and TRBJ2-1; D remains unclear. Per germline, CDR1 LNHDA and CDR2 SQIVND (reference sequence). The CDR3 is 15 amino acids. The V and J ends lost 2 bases and 0 bases respectively, with 8 bases between them.